This TCR beta chain came from a study of T cells in Graves' hyperthyroidism and ophthalmopathy. Germline V CDR1 and CDR2: MNHEY, SMNVEV (reference sequence). The CDR3 spans 15 amino acids, including both terminal residues. Uncontrolled infection, other autoimmune disease, pregnancy and lactation each barred patients from inclusion. In the case of this clonotype: The missing conserved phenylalanine or tryptophan at the end of this CDR3 makes a read error likely. No DNA is shown, since the ends of the CDR3 on it are uncertain; the CDR3 is the one TCRdb lists.

From RNA transcripts, TCR beta CDR3 regions were amplified. An initial round of RT-PCR targeting the TCR CDR3 relied on the HTBI primer set. TCRdb reprocessed the multiplex PCR reads via MiXCR and lists one record per CDR3 protein. This sample carries some 620,000 distinct CDR3 sequences, 15% to 20% of them seen once, and the ten largest clones take 3.5% to 4%. The clonotype was recovered from a woman between 25 and 40 years old with Graves' hyperthyroidism. The chain recombines TRBV27 with TRBJ2-1; the table's D call, TRBD2, has no DNA check behind it. The sequenced sample consisted of blood. The CDR3 sequence is CASSPGTSGLNEQSS.